These 19 T cell receptor beta chains were all obtained from the same sample, sequenced in a study of CD8 T cells in Susac syndrome. Random-hexamer reverse transcription was applied to 0.5 to 1 ug RNA. TCRdb ran MiXCR on the immunoSEQ multiplex PCR reads and lists one entry per CDR3 protein. The sample lists 130,000 or so distinct CDR3 sequences, around 80% seen once, with roughly 0.5% in the top ten. Sequencing was done on a sample of CD8+ T cells from PBMCs. Receptors were obtained from a human donor with multiple sclerosis.

This sequence joins TRBV2 and TRBJ2-1, with D tentatively TRBD2 (5 bases). CDR1 and CDR2 (germline): SNHLY, FYNNEI. The CDR3 has 14 amino acids. V lost 3 bases to trimming and J lost 4 bases, with 10 bases between them. CDR3 DNA: TGTGCCAGCAGTGACGGGGAAACTTACAATGAGCAGTTCTTC. This gives the protein CASSDGETYNEQFF.

This chain joins TRBV27 and TRBJ2-1; 8 bases match TRBD1. V shed 4 bases and J 4 bases; nucleotides not matched to a gene: 6. The CDR3 covers 15 residues. Germline CDR1 and CDR2: MNHEY and SMNVEV (reference sequence). The CDR3 sequence: CASSSRTGYYNEQFF. CDR3 bases: TGTGCCAGCAGTTCAAGGACAGGGTATTACAATGAGCAGTTCTTC.

This chain links TRBV18 with TRBJ2-7, with 8 bases aligning to TRBD1. CDR1 is KGHSH and CDR2 is LQKENI in the germline V gene. J lost 6 bases, V lost 5 bases, and 12 bases had no gene match. This CDR3 region has 15 residues. CDR3 protein: CASSTMDRESGEQYF. The CDR3 DNA reads as TGTGCCAGCTCAACAATGGACAGGGAGTCGGGCGAGCAGTACTTC.

This clonotype was observed once. The genes are TRBV21-1 and TRBJ2-7; the table's D gene call, TRBD2, was not cross checked with the DNA. TRBV21-1 is given as a pseudogene. This CDR3 contains 15 residues. The CDR3 loop reads CASSTWTSRIGEQYV. The CDR3 nucleotides are TGTGCCAGCAGCACCTGGACTAGCCGCATCGGCGAGCAGTACGTC.

The chain combines TRBV13 with TRBJ2-7; D may match TRBD1 or TRBD2 (6 bases each). The V end lost 5 bases, the J end lost 6 bases, and 17 bases lay between the germline ends. Germline-derived CDR1 and CDR2 are PRHDT and FYEKMQ (reference sequence). The CDR3 extends over 14 amino acids. CDR3 DNA: TGTGCCAGCAGCCAATGGGGGGCAGGCCCCGAGCAGTACTTC. Translating it yields CASSQWGAGPEQYF.

This clonotype was seen a few times. This rearrangement joins TRBV2 to TRBJ1-1; no definite D call. The V end lost 2 bases, the J end lost 0 bases, and 7 bases lay between the germline ends. CDR1 and CDR2 from the germline V gene are SNHLY and FYNNEI. The CDR3 loop spans 14 amino acids. The CDR3 loop reads CASSEPGMNTEAFF. The CDR3 DNA is TGTGCCAGCAGTGAACCGGGAATGAACACTGAAGCTTTCTTT.

V usage is TRBV19 and J usage is TRBJ1-1; TRBD1 matches 8 bases. The CDR3 runs to 16 residues. In germline, CDR1 is LNHDA, CDR2 SQIVND (reference sequence). V trimming: 5 bases; J trimming: 6 bases; junction bases outside the gene matches: 14. CDR3 in amino acids: CASSLRPTGGSAEAFF. For the CDR3, the DNA is TGTGCCAGTAGTCTCCGGCCCACAGGGGGATCCGCTGAAGCTTTCTTT.

The rearrangement links TRBV30 to TRBJ2-7, with D uncertain. With 2 bases removed from V and 3 bases from J, the gap between germline ends came to 8 bases. Germline V gene lookup returns CDR1 GTSNPN and CDR2 SVGIG (reference sequence). The CDR3 runs 12 residues. The CDR3 DNA reads as TGTGCCTGGAGTCCCCAGGTCTACGAGCAGTACTTC. Amino acid sequence: CAWSPQVYEQYF.

The chain combines TRBV20-1 with TRBJ2-1; D possibly corresponds to TRBD2 (7 bases). The CDR3 runs 14 residues. Germline CDR1 and CDR2: DFQATT and SNEGSKA (reference sequence). Trimming removed 5 bases from V and 4 bases from J, with 15 bases in between. This CDR3 reads CSAEYEGGYNEQFF. DNA of the CDR3: TGCAGTGCTGAGTACGAGGGGGGGTACAATGAGCAGTTCTTC.

The chain combines TRBV27 with TRBJ2-1; D might be TRBD1 or TRBD2, each matching 5 bases. In germline, CDR1 is MNHEY, CDR2 SMNVEV (reference sequence). This CDR3 has 16 residues. Trimming pared 8 bases from V and 0 bases from J, leaving 17 bases between. The CDR3 protein is CASGPGPTSSYNEQFF. The CDR3 nucleotides are TGTGCCAGCGGTCCGGGACCCACCAGCTCCTACAATGAGCAGTTCTTC.

The chain uses TRBV6-5 and TRBJ1-5; possible D gene TRBD1, 5 bases. Trimming took 2 bases from V and 6 from J, leaving 17 bases between them. This CDR3 spans 16 amino acids. Germline CDR1 and CDR2: MNHEY and SVGAGI. CDR3 residues: CASSYGDPVSGQPQHF. CDR3 coding DNA: TGTGCCAGCAGTTACGGGGACCCTGTTTCGGGTCAGCCCCAGCATTTT.

V gene TRBV4-1 combines with J gene TRBJ1-1, with D possibly matching TRBD1 (6 bases). Germline V gene data show CDR1 as MGHRA and CDR2 as YSYEKL. This CDR3 contains 15 residues. Trimming took off 1 base at V and 5 bases at J, with 14 bases between the two ends. CDR3: CASSQAAGAGTEAFF. CDR3 sequence (DNA): TGCGCCAGCAGCCAAGCAGCGGGGGCGGGGACTGAAGCTTTCTTT.

The rearrangement links TRBV27 to TRBJ1-2; D not certain. The CDR3 extends over 13 amino acids. Trimming shortened V by 3 bases and J by 3 bases, and 8 bases separated the two germline ends. Germline CDR1 and CDR2: MNHEY and SMNVEV (reference sequence). CDR3 DNA sequence: TGTGCCAGCAGTTTCGAGAGATACTATGGCTACACCTTC. Protein sequence: CASSFERYYGYTF.

This rearrangement joins TRBV29-1 to TRBJ2-5; the D is unclear. CDR1 is SQVTM, CDR2 ANQGSEA, per germline. CDR3 size: 15 residues. Trimming left V 0 bases short and J 5 bases short, with 16 bases between. CDR3 DNA sequence: TGCAGCGTTGAAGACGGAGAATCGGCCTTGGAGACCCAGTACTTC. Its translation: CSVEDGESALETQYF. The full variable domain, in which reference TRBV29-1 and TRBJ2-5 provide the parts outside the CDR3, is SAVISQKPSRDICQRGTSLTIQCQVDSQVTMMFWYRQQPGQSLTLIATANQGSEATYESGFVIDKFPISRPNLTFSTLTVSNMSPEDSSIYLCSVEDGESALETQYFGPGTRLLVL.

This clonotype was recorded many times. The rearrangement joins TRBV5-6 to TRBJ1-1; D not resolved. Trimming pared 0 bases from V and 3 bases from J, leaving 3 bases between. The CDR3 is made up of 12 amino acids. From germline, CDR1 is SGHDT and CDR2 YYEEEE. In DNA, the CDR3 is TGTGCCAGCAGCTTGGGGGACACTGAAGCTTTCTTT. As protein: CASSLGDTEAFF. Based on the CDR3 plus reference TRBV5-6 and TRBJ1-1, the full variable domain is DAGVTQSPTHLIKTRGQQVTLRCSPKSGHDTVSWYQQALGQGPQFIFQYYEEEERQRGNFPDRFSGHQFPNYSSELNVNALLLGDSALYLCASSLGDTEAFFGQGTRLTVV.

The V and J genes are TRBV6-5 and TRBJ1-5, with D possibly TRBD1 on 6 matching bases. The V gene's germline CDR1 is MNHEY and CDR2 SVGAGI. There are 15 residues in the CDR3. Trimming took 2 bases from V and 2 from J, leaving 10 bases between them. In DNA form, the CDR3 reads TGTGCCAGCAGTTACACTTCAGGGGGCAATCAGCCCCAGCATTTT. Residues: CASSYTSGGNQPQHF.

The chain couples TRBV4-1 to TRBJ1-5; D gene unclear. V was trimmed by 3 bases and J by 0 bases, leaving 12 bases between them. Germline assignment: CDR1 MGHRA and CDR2 YSYEKL. This CDR3 has 16 amino acids. In DNA, the CDR3 is TGCGCCAGCAGCCATTTAGGAGGGTATAGCAATCAGCCCCAGCATTTT. Translated: CASSHLGGYSNQPQHF.

The rearrangement uses TRBV18 and TRBJ2-1; TRBD1 agrees at 8 bases. V was pared by 3 bases and J by 0 bases, with 4 bases of the junction left unmatched. CDR3 size: 16 residues. Germline values: CDR1 KGHSH, CDR2 LQKENI. Here the CDR3 DNA reads TGTGCCAGCTCACCCGCAGGGACAGGCTCCTACAATGAGCAGTTCTTC. Translated: CASSPAGTGSYNEQFF.

The chain has TRBV20-1 and TRBJ1-5; D call uncertain. Trimming stripped 2 bases from V and 1 base from J, with 15 bases between. Germline-derived CDR1 and CDR2 are DFQATT and SNEGSKA (reference sequence). This CDR3 region has 16 residues. The CDR3 spells CSARPWTEQSNQPQHF. As DNA, the CDR3 is TGCAGTGCTAGACCTTGGACGGAACAAAGCAATCAGCCCCAGCATTTT.